The entry that follows covers one T cell receptor beta chain sequence. Its antigen remains unknown. Some clones are missing from TCRdb's copy, which holds only in-frame ones; the method was immunoSEQ multiplex PCR. The table records about 76,000 clones, 75% to 90% of them present only once. Between the trimmed V and J ends, which lost 4 bases and 3 bases, there was a span of 2 bases. Per the germline V gene, CDR1 is SGHVS and CDR2 is FNYEAQ. The CDR3 sequence is 11 residues long. This sample was taken from a study of OX40 agonist ivuxolimab in advanced cancers. Whole-study context: In this cohort, patients received ivuxolimab, an agonistic anti-OX40 (CD134) antibody. Melanoma, hepatocellular carcinoma, head and neck or renal cell cancer occurred in dose-escalation patients. Patients received intravenous ivuxolimab every 2 weeks at 0.01 to 10 mg/kg.

Study observations and caveats: The antigen specificity of the peripheral T cells (those that were expanded) was not determined.

The TCR originated in an adult with an advanced solid tumor such as melanoma, head and neck, liver or kidney cancer. Sequenced here: CD4+ or CD8+ T cells sorted from blood, sampled in a trial of the OX40 agonist ivuxolimab. The chain employs TRBV7-6 and TRBJ2-3; no reliable D call. The CDR3 spells CASSSTDTQYF. CDR3 sequence (DNA): TGTGCCAGCAGCTCAACAGATACGCAGTATTTT.